The clone carrying this TCR beta chain appeared a single time. The sample is drawn from a study of cytotoxic CD8 clonotypes in ibrutinib-treated CLL. The CDR3 is 17 residues long. V was clipped by 2 bases and J by 1 base, with 17 bases between them. CDR1 SGHAT and CDR2 FQNNGV come from the germline V gene. Clones were sequenced by immunoSEQ multiplex PCR, and TCRdb holds only the in-frame ones, with some missing. The sample shows around 160,000 clones, about 88% of them seen only once. The source was PBMCs, collected at disease progression, from a patient treated with ibrutinib. The source is a human donor with chronic lymphocytic leukemia. V gene TRBV11-2 combines with J gene TRBJ2-5; weak D call: TRBD2 (5 bases). The CDR3 region has the DNA TGTGCCAGCAGCTTATTCAACGGGGTTACCTTCCAAGAGACCCAGTACTTC. It codes for CASSLFNGVTFQETQYF.